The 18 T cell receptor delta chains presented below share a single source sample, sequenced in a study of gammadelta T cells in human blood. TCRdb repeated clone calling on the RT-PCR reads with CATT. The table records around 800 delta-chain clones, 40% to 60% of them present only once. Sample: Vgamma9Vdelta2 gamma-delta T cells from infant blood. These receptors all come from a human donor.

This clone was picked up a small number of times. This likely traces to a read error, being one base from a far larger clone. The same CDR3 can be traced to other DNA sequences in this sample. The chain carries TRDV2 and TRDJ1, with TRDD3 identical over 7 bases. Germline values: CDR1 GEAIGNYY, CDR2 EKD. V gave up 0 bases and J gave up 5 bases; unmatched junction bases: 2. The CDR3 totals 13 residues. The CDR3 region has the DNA TGTGCCTGTGACACCTGGGGGACTGATAAACTCATCTTT. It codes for CACDTWGTDKLIF.

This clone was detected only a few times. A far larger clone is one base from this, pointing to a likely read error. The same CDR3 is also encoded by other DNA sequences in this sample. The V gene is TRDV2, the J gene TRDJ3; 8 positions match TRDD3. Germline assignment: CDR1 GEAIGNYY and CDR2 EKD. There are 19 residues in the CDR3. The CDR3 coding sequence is TGTGCCTGTGACACGCTGGGGGAGAGAGGATCCTGGGACACACGACAGATGTTTTTC. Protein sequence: CACDTLGERGSWDTRQMFF.

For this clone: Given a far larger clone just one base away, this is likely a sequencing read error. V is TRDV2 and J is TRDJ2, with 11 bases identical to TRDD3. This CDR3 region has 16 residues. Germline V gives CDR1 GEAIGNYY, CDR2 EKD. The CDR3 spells CACDTLGDTRTAQRFF. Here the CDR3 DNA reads TGTGCCTGTGACACCTTGGGGGATACGCGAACAGCACAACGCTTCTTT.

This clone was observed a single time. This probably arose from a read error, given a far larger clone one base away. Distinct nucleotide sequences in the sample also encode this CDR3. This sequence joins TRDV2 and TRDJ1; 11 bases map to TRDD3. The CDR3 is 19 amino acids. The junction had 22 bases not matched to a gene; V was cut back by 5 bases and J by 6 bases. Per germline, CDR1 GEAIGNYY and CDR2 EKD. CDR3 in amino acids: CACVPVPSYGLLGDNKLIF. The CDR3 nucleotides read TGTGCCTGTGTCCCCGTACCTTCCTACGGTTTACTGGGGGATAATAAACTCATCTTT.

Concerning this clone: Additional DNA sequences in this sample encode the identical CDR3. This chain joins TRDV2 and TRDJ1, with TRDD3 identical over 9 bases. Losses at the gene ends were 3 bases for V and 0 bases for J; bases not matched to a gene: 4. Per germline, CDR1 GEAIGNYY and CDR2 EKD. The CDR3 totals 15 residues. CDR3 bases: TGTGCCTGTGACGTACTGGGGGAGTACACCGATAAACTCATCTTT. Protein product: CACDVLGEYTDKLIF.

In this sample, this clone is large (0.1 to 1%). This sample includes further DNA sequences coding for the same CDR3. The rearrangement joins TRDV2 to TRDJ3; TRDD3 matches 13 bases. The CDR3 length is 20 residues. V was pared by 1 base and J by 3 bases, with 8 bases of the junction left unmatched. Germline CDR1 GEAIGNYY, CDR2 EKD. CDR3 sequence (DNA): TGTGCCTGTGACACACTGGGGGATACGCCAACGGGCTGGGACACCCGACAGATGTTTTTC. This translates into CACDTLGDTPTGWDTRQMFF.

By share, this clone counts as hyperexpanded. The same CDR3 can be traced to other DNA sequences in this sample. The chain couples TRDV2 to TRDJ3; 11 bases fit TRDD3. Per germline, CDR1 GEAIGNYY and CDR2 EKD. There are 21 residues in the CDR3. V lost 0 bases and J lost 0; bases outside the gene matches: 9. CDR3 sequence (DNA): TGTGCCTGTGACACCGTGGTGGGGGATACGGGGAGCTCCTGGGACACCCGACAGATGTTTTTC. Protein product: CACDTVVGDTGSSWDTRQMFF.

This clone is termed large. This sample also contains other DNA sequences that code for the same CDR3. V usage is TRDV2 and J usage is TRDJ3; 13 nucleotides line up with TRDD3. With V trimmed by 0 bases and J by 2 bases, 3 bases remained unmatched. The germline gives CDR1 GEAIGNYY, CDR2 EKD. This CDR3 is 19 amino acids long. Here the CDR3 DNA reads TGTGCCTGTGACACCGGAACTGGGGGATACGCCTGGGACACCCGACAGATGTTTTTC. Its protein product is CACDTGTGGYAWDTRQMFF.

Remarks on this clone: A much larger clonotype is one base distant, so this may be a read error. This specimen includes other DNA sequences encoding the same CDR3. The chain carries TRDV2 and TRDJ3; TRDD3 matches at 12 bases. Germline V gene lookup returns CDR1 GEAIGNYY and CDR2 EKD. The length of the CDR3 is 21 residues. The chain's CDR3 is CACDTLGDTQTSSWDTRQMFF. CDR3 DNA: TGTGCCTGTGACACCCTGGGGGATACGCAAACGAGTTCCTGGGACACTCGACAGATGTTTTTC.

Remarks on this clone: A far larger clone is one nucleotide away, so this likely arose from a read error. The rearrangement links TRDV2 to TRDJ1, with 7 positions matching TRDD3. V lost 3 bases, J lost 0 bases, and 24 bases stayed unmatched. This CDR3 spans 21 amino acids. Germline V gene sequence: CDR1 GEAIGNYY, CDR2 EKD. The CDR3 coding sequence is TGTGCCTGTGACTCCCTCGAAAACAGACTGGGGAATACGAAGTACACCGATAAACTCATCTTT. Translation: CACDSLENRLGNTKYTDKLIF.

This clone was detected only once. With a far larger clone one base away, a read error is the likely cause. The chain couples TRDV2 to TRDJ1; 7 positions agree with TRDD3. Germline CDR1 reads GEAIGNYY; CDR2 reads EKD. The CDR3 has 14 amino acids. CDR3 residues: CACDTVGDTDKPIF. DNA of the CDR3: TGTGCCTGTGACACCGTGGGGGACACCGATAAACCCATCTTT.

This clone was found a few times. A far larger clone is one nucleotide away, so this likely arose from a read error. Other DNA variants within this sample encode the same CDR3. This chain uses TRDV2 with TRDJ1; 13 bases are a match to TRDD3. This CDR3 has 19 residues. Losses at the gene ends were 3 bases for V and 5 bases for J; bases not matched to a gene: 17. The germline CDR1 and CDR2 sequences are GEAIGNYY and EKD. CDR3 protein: CACDYTGTGGYGGTDKLIF. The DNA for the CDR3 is TGTGCCTGTGACTACACGGGTACTGGGGGATACGGGGGCACAGATAAACTCATCTTT.

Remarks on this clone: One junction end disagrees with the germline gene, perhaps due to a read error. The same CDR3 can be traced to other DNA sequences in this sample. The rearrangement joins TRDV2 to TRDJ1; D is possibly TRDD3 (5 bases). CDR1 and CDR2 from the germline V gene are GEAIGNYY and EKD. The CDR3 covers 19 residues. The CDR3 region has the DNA TGTGCCTGTGACACCGGGACTCAGCACTGGCAGACGTACACTGATAAACTCATCTTT. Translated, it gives CACDTGTQHWQTYTDKLIF.

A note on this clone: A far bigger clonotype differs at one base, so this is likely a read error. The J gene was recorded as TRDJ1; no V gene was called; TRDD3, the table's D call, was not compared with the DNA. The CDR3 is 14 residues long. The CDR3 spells CAGDSLGDTDKLIF. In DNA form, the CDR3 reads TGTGCCGGTGACTCACTGGGGGATACCGATAAACTCATCTTT.

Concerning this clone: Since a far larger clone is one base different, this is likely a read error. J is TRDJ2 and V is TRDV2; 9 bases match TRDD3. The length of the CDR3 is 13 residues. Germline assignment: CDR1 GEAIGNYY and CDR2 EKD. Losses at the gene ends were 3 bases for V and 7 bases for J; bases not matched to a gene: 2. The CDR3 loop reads CACDPWGIAQLFF. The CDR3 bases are TGTGCCTGTGACCCCTGGGGGATAGCACAACTCTTCTTT.

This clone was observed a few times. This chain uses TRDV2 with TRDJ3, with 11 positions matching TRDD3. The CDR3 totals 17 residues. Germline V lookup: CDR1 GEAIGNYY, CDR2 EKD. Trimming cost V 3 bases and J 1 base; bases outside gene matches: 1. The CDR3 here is CACDYWGISWDTRQMFF. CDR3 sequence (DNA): TGTGCCTGTGACTACTGGGGGATATCCTGGGACACCCGACAGATGTTTTTC.

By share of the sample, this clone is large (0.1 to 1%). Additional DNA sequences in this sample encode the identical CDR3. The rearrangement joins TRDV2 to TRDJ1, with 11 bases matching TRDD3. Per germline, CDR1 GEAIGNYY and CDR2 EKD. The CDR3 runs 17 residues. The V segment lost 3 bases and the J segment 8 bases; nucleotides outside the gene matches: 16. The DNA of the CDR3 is TGTGCCTGTGACCCCGTACTGGGGGATAGACCCCGGGGGAAACTCATCTTT. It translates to CACDPVLGDRPRGKLIF.

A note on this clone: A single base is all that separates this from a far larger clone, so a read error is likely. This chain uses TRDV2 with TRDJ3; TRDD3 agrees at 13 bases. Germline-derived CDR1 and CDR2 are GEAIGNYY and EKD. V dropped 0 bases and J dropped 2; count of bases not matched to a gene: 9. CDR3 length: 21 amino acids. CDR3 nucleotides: TGTGCCTGTGACACCGTACTGGGGGATACGACCAGCCCCTGGGACACCCGACAGATGTTTTTC. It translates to CACDTVLGDTTSPWDTRQMFF.